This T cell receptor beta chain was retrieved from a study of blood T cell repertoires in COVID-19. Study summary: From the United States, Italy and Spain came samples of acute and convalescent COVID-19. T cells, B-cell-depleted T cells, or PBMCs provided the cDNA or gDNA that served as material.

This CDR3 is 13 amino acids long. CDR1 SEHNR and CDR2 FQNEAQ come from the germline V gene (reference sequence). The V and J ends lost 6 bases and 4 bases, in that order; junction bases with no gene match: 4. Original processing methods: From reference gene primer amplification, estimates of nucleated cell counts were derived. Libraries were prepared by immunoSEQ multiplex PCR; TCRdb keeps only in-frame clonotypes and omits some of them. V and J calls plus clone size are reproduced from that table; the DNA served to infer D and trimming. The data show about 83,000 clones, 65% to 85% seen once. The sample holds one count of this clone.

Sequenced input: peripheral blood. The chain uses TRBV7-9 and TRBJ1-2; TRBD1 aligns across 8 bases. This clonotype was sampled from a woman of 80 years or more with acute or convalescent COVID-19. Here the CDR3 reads CASSPQGVYGYTF. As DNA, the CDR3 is TGTGCCAGCAGTCCACAGGGGGTCTATGGCTACACCTTC.